Described below is a single T cell receptor (beta chain) sequence and its context. Here immunoSEQ multiplex PCR was the method, and the copy in TCRdb shows in-frame clones only, minus some. Among 49,000 or so clones listed, approximately 94% were seen once. The CDR3 is made up of 18 amino acids. The V gene lost 5 bases and the J gene lost 10 bases, with 29 bases spanning the gap. Germline loops: CDR1 SNHLY, CDR2 FYNNEI. The data were taken from a study of T cell changes during pregnancy in multiple sclerosis. Sequenced material: CD8+ T cells from peripheral blood mononuclear cells, taken before pregnancy. The rearrangement links TRBV2 to TRBJ1-4; TRBD1 is a possible D gene (6 bases). The clonotype comes from a female donor with multiple sclerosis, enrolled in a pregnancy study. The CDR3 reads CASSRTAITLGVRGKLFF. The CDR3 DNA is TGTGCCAGCAGTAGGACAGCGATTACTCTTGGGGTTCGAGGAAAACTGTTTTTT.